These 13 T cell receptor beta chains were all obtained from the same sample, sequenced in a study of cytomegalovirus exposure and HLA in healthy donors (dated by TCRdb to 2016 to 2017). The library was obtained by the immunoSEQ multiplex PCR assay. For the multiplex PCR, a mixture combining 60 forward primers for TCR Vbeta segments and 13 reverse primers for TCR Jbeta segments was used. TCRdb holds this immuneACCESS table with in-frame rearrangements only. Some clones are missing; in checked studies, unresolved V genes explain under half, and the rest has no known cause. This sample lists about 100,000 clones; approximately 82% were detected once. The ten largest clones take up about 1.2% of the sample. Input material: PBMCs. These receptors came from a woman aged 18-29 years in good health and CMV-seronegative.

The chain employs TRBV4-1 and TRBJ2-5; 7 bases align to TRBD2. Unmatched junction bases numbered 2, after V lost 3 bases and J lost 4 bases. The germline gives CDR1 MGHRA, CDR2 YSYEKL. The CDR3 runs 13 residues. This chain's CDR3 is CASSQTGGETQYF. Written as DNA, the CDR3 is TGCGCCAGCAGCCAGACGGGAGGAGAGACCCAGTACTTC.

The V call is TRBV9, the J call TRBJ1-2; 7 bases align to TRBD1. This CDR3 region has 16 residues. Germline V lookup: CDR1 SGDLS, CDR2 YYNGEE. The junction had 11 bases not matched to a gene; V was cut back by 6 bases and J by 0 bases. Here the CDR3 reads CASTGQQGLANYGYTF. Here the CDR3 DNA reads TGTGCCAGCACCGGACAACAGGGGCTAGCTAACTATGGCTACACCTTC.

The chain couples TRBV7-9 to TRBJ1-2, with 12 bases aligning to TRBD1. V dropped 4 bases and J dropped 4; count of bases not matched to a gene: 7. The CDR3 extends over 16 amino acids. CDR1 and CDR2 from the germline V gene are SEHNR and FQNEAQ (reference sequence). In DNA form, the CDR3 reads TGTGCCAGCAGCTCCCGGGACAGGGGGCCGGGCTATGGCTACACCTTC. It codes for CASSSRDRGPGYGYTF.

This clone appeared a single time. This chain connects TRBV28 to TRBJ2-6; tentative D call: TRBD1 (6 bases). Trimming shortened V by 5 bases and J by 0 bases, and 11 bases separated the two germline ends. CDR3 length equals 16 residues. The germline CDR1 and CDR2 sequences are MDHEN and SYDVKM. The CDR3 nucleotides read TGTGCCAGCAGTCTACAGGGAACCTCTGGGGCCAACGTCCTGACTTTC. Amino acid sequence: CASSLQGTSGANVLTF.

The CDR3 nucleotides read TGTGCCAGTAGTTTTGGAGCGAACAGGGGCGGGCGGAACACTGAAGCTTTCTTT. It translates to CASSFGANRGGRNTEAFF. The rearrangement joins TRBV19 to TRBJ1-1, with 7 bases lining up with TRBD1. This CDR3 is built from 18 residues. The ends lost 5 bases at V and 1 base at J; junction bases unmatched: 16. CDR1 is LNHDA, CDR2 SQIVND, per germline (reference sequence).

The rearrangement joins TRBV28 to TRBJ2-5; the D gene is possibly TRBD2 (5 bases). The length of the CDR3 is 14 residues. Germline V gene lookup returns CDR1 MDHEN and CDR2 SYDVKM. V was pared by 2 bases and J by 4 bases, with 11 bases between. The CDR3 is CASSLRGGSETQYF. The CDR3 DNA sequence: TGTGCCAGCAGTTTACGCGGCGGGTCAGAGACCCAGTACTTC. Combining the CDR3 with reference TRBV28 and TRBJ2-5 gives the whole variable domain DVKVTQSSRYLVKRTGEKVFLECVQDMDHENMFWYRQDPGLGLRLIYFSYDVKMKEKGDIPEGYSVSREKKERFSLILESASTNQTSMYLCASSLRGGSETQYFGPGTRLLVL.

As concerns this clone: The junction and the germline gene differ at one end; a read error may be behind it. V usage is TRBV7-3 and J usage is TRBJ2-3; 13 bases fit TRBD2. Germline V gene data show CDR1 as SGHTA and CDR2 as FQGTGA. There are 17 residues in the CDR3. CDR3 nucleotides: TGTTCCAGCAGCTTAACAGGACTAGCGGGAGTTTCAGATACGCAGTATTTT. Encoded protein: CSSSLTGLAGVSDTQYF.

The chain employs TRBV7-9 and TRBJ1-1; tentatively, D is TRBD1 (6 bases). This CDR3 spans 15 amino acids. V shed 4 bases and J shed 4 bases, with 16 bases lying between them. Germline-derived CDR1 and CDR2 are SEHNR and FQNEAQ (reference sequence). The CDR3 DNA reads TGTGCCAGCAGCTCGAACAGGGAGGGAGGCACTGAAGCTTTCTTT. Protein product: CASSSNREGGTEAFF.

V gene TRBV28 combines with J gene TRBJ1-4, with D hard to call. Germline V gene sequence: CDR1 MDHEN, CDR2 SYDVKM. This CDR3 is built from 15 residues. Trimming took 8 bases from V and 4 from J, leaving 17 bases between them. CDR3 coding DNA: TGTGCCAGCTCCACCGCTAACTCCGATAATGAAAAACTGTTTTTT. The encoded protein is CASSTANSDNEKLFF.

This sequence joins TRBV7-3 and TRBJ2-3, with 13 positions matching TRBD2. The germline gives CDR1 SGHTA, CDR2 FQGTGA. CDR3 length: 17 residues. V was clipped by 3 bases and J by 0 bases; unmatched bases: 3. This chain's CDR3 is CASSFRLAGGSTDTQYF. CDR3 sequence (DNA): TGTGCCAGCAGCTTCAGACTAGCGGGGGGAAGCACAGATACGCAGTATTTT.

The V call is TRBV29-1, the J call TRBJ2-6, with 7 nucleotides matching TRBD2. There are 18 residues in the CDR3. After removal of 4 bases from V and 1 base from J, the junction contained 13 bases not matched to a gene. The germline gives CDR1 SQVTM, CDR2 ANQGSEA. This chain's CDR3 is CSVVREKSGGSGANVLTF. The CDR3 DNA follows: TGCAGCGTTGTAAGGGAGAAGTCCGGGGGGTCTGGGGCCAACGTCCTGACTTTC.

The V gene is TRBV2, the J gene TRBJ1-5; D might be TRBD1 (5 bases). The CDR3 contains 14 residues. With 7 bases removed from V and 1 base from J, the gap between germline ends came to 11 bases. Germline-derived CDR1 and CDR2 are SNHLY and FYNNEI. In DNA form, the CDR3 reads TGTGCCAGCAAAGGGGAAGGAAGCAATCAGCCCCAGCATTTT. Protein: CASKGEGSNQPQHF.

This CDR3 is CASSGTGAYEQYF. The DNA for the CDR3 is TGTGCCAGCAGCGGGACAGGGGCCTACGAGCAGTACTTC. V usage is TRBV28 and J usage is TRBJ2-5; the match to TRBD1 covers 10 bases. The DNA end is more similar to TRBJ2-7, so the J call may be wrong. Germline V gene sequence: CDR1 MDHEN, CDR2 SYDVKM. This CDR3 spans 13 amino acids.